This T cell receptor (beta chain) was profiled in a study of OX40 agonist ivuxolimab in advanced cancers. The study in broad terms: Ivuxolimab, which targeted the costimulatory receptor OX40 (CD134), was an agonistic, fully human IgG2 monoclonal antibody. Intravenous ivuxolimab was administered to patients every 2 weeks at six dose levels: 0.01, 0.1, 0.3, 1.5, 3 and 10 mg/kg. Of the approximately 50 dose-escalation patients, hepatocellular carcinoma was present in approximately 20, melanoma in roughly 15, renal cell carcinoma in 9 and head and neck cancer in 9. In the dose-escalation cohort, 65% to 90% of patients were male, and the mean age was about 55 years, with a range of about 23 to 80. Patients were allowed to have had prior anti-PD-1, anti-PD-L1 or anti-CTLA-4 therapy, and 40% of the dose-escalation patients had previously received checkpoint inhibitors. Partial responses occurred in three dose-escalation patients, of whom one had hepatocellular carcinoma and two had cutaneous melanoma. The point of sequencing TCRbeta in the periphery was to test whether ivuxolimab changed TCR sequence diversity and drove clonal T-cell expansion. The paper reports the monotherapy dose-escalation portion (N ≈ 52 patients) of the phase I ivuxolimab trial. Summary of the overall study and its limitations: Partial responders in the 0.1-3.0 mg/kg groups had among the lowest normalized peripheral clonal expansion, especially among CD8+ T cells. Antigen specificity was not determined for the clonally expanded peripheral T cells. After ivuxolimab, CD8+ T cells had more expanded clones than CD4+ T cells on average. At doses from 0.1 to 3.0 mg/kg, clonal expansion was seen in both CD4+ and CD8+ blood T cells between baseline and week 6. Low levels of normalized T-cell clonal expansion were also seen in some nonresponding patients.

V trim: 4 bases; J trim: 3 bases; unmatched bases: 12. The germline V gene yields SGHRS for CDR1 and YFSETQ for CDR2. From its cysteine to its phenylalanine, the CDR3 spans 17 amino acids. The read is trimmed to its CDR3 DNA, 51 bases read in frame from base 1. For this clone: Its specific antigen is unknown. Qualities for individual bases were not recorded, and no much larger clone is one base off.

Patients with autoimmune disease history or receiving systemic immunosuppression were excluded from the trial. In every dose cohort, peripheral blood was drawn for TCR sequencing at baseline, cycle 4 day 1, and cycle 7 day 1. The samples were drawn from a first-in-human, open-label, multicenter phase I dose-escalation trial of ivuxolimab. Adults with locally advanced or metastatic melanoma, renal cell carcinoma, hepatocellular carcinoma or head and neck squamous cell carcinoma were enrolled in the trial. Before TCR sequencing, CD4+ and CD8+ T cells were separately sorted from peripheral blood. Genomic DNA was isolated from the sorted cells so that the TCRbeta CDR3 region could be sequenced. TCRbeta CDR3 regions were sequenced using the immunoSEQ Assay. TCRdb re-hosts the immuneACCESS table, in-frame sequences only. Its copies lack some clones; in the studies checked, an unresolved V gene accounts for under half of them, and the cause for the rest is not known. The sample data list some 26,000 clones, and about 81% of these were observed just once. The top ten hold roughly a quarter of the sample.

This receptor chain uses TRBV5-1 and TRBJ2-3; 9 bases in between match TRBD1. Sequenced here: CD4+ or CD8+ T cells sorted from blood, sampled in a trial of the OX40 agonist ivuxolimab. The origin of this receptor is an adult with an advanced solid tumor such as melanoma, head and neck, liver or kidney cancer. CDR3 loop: CASSNFGTGLGTDTQYF. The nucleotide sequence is TGCGCCAGCAGCAATTTCGGGACAGGGCTTGGGACAGATACGCAGTATTTT. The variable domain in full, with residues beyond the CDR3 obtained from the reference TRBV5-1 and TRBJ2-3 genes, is KAGVTQTPRYLIKTRGQQVTLSCSPISGHRSVSWYQQTPGQGLQFLFEYFSETQRNKGNFPGRFSGRQFSNSRSEMNVSTLELGDSALYLCASSNFGTGLGTDTQYFGPGTRLTVL.